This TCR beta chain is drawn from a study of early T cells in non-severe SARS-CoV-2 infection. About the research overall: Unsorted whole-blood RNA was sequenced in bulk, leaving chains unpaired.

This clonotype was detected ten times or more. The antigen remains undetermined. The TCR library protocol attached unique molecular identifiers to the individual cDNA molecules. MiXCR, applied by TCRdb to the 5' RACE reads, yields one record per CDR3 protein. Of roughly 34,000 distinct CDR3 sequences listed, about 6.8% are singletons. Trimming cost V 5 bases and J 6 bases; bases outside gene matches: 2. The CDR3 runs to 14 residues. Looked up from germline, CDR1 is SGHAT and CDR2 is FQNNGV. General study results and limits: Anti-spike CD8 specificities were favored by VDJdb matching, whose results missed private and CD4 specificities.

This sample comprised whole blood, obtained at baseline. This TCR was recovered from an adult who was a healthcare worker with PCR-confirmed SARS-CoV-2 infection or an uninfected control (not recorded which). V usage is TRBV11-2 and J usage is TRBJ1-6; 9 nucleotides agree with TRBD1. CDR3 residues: CASSKDRGNSPLHF. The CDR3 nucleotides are TGTGCCAGCAGCAAGGACAGGGGTAATTCACCCCTCCACTTT. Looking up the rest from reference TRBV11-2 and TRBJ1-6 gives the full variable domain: EAGVAQSPRYKIIEKRQSVAFWCNPISGHATLYWYQQILGQGPKLLIQFQNNGVVDDSQLPKDRFSAERLKGVDSTLKIQPAKLEDSAVYLCASSKDRGNSPLHFGNGTRLTVT.